These T cell receptor beta chains were read from a single sample in a study of blood T cells in healthy people across ages. In TCRdb, the 5' RACE reads were re-called with MiXCR into one record per CDR3 protein. The repertoire includes over 1,200,000 distinct CDR3 sequences, approximately 59% of them detected once, and 5.5% to 8% sits in the top ten. The sample comprised blood. Receptor source: a man in his late teens or twenties in good health. Each CDR3 is given without its conserved first and last residue. Each record gives: D gene, V gene, CDR3 protein. A D gene is named only where the DNA matches it firmly.

D gene: .; V gene: TRBV25-1; CDR3 protein: ASSEWGLTRGYT
D gene: .; V gene: TRBV5-1; CDR3 protein: ASSFTGYDTEAF
D gene: .; V gene: TRBV5-1; CDR3 protein: ASSLQSYGYT
D gene: .; V gene: TRBV7-9; CDR3 protein: ASSSMDSGNEKLF
D gene: TRBD1; V gene: TRBV27; CDR3 protein: ASQGAGNEQY
D gene: .; V gene: TRBV27; CDR3 protein: ASSVSTGEKLF
D gene: .; V gene: TRBV11-2; CDR3 protein: ASSLVGMRTDTQY
D gene: TRBD1; V gene: TRBV10-3; CDR3 protein: AISEGTGVGTEAF
D gene: .; V gene: TRBV5-1; CDR3 protein: ASSLDGSTYEQY
D gene: .; V gene: TRBV13; CDR3 protein: ASSLRGRADYEQY
D gene: .; V gene: TRBV6-6; CDR3 protein: ASKFGTNEKLF
D gene: TRBD2; V gene: TRBV20-1; CDR3 protein: SGTGGNNEQF
D gene: .; V gene: TRBV5-1; CDR3 protein: ASSPLGEPLH
D gene: .; V gene: TRBV4-1; CDR3 protein: ASSQDVRGALRSYNEQF
D gene: .; V gene: TRBV4-1; CDR3 protein: ASSQVGPYEQY
D gene: TRBD1; V gene: TRBV7-2; CDR3 protein: ASSHRQGAGGYT
D gene: TRBD2; V gene: TRBV5-4; CDR3 protein: ASSPGLAGTPYEQY
D gene: .; V gene: TRBV2; CDR3 protein: ASSGLGTGTDTQY
D gene: TRBD2; V gene: TRBV10-3; CDR3 protein: AISGPTDGGSPYNEQF
D gene: .; V gene: TRBV11-2; CDR3 protein: ASSLDRPGHRRTQY
D gene: .; V gene: TRBV6-5; CDR3 protein: ASRGPLDSYEQY
D gene: TRBD1; V gene: TRBV4-1; CDR3 protein: ASSQTPGTGPNTEAF
D gene: .; V gene: TRBV2; CDR3 protein: ASSDFGADTQY
D gene: .; V gene: TRBV10-2; CDR3 protein: ASSEFWDVKPGAKNIQY
D gene: .; V gene: TRBV6-1; CDR3 protein: ASGGTEQGLYEQY
D gene: TRBD1; V gene: TRBV15; CDR3 protein: VAGTGANYGYT
D gene: TRBD1; V gene: TRBV7-6; CDR3 protein: ASSLEGGQAEAF
D gene: TRBD1; V gene: TRBV4-3; CDR3 protein: ASSQDLPGTAEKLF
D gene: TRBD1; V gene: TRBV28; CDR3 protein: ASSSGQGRRTQY
D gene: TRBD2; V gene: TRBV5-1; CDR3 protein: ASSTGLAGARQY
D gene: .; V gene: TRBV7-9; CDR3 protein: ASSLQEVYYEQY
D gene: .; V gene: TRBV5-1; CDR3 protein: ASSSRDYNEQF
D gene: .; V gene: TRBV25-1; CDR3 protein: ASSEWRVGRSPLH
D gene: .; V gene: TRBV20-1; CDR3 protein: SARTGTPMNTEAF
D gene: .; V gene: TRBV12-3/TRBV12-4; CDR3 protein: ASSSGKGQRTDTQY
D gene: TRBD2; V gene: TRBV9; CDR3 protein: ASSVGMAGVPDTQY
D gene: .; V gene: TRBV12-1; CDR3 protein: ASSFAQGKSGYT
D gene: .; V gene: TRBV6-2/TRBV6-3; CDR3 protein: ASSTMSETQY
D gene: .; V gene: TRBV6-5; CDR3 protein: ASSDDSLSSYEQY
D gene: .; V gene: TRBV28; CDR3 protein: ASSQWAGSPLH
D gene: TRBD1; V gene: TRBV6-6; CDR3 protein: ASSPTTGGGLGGYT
D gene: TRBD2; V gene: TRBV15; CDR3 protein: AVKQAGRNTGELF
D gene: TRBD1; V gene: TRBV6-5; CDR3 protein: ASSYSGTGRKNTQY
D gene: .; V gene: TRBV29-1; CDR3 protein: SVDVGGLGTGYT
D gene: .; V gene: TRBV7-2; CDR3 protein: ASSLDEDTQY
D gene: .; V gene: TRBV11-2; CDR3 protein: ASSLGGQLQY
D gene: .; V gene: TRBV18; CDR3 protein: ASSPTVFYEQY
D gene: .; V gene: TRBV7-9; CDR3 protein: ASSLYSRTDTQY
D gene: .; V gene: TRBV6-5; CDR3 protein: ASSWDSRGSDEQF
D gene: .; V gene: TRBV15; CDR3 protein: ATSTTQLGGAPYNEQY
D gene: .; V gene: TRBV14; CDR3 protein: ASSQEEVGGNEQY
D gene: .; V gene: TRBV6-5; CDR3 protein: ASGWGPYNEQF
D gene: .; V gene: TRBV6-1; CDR3 protein: ASSETGGGGRYT
D gene: TRBD2; V gene: TRBV4-2; CDR3 protein: ASSQGVAGGQNEQF
D gene: TRBD1; V gene: TRBV7-2; CDR3 protein: ASSLDRRNSYEQY